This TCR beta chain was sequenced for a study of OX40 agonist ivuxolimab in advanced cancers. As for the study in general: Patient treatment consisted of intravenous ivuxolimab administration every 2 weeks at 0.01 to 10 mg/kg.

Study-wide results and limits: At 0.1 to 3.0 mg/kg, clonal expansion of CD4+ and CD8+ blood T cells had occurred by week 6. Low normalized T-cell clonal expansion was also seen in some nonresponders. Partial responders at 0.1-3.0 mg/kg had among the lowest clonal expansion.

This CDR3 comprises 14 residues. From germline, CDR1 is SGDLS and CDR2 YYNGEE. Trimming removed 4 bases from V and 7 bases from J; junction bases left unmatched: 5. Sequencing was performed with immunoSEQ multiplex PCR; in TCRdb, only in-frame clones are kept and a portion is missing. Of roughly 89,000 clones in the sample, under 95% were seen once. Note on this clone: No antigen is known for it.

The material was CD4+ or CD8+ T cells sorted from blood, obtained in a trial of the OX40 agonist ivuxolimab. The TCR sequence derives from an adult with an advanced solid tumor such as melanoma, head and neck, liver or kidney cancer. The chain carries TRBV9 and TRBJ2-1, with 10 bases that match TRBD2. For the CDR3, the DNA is TGTGCCAGCAGCCCATTACTAGCGGGGAATGAGCAGTTCTTC. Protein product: CASSPLLAGNEQFF.